A selection of T cell receptor beta chains follows, all from one sample in a study of cytomegalovirus exposure and HLA in healthy donors. Clones were read by immunoSEQ multiplex PCR, and TCRdb kept only the in-frame ones, dropping some. Of some 140,000 clones listed, less than 90% are singletons. What was sequenced was PBMCs. These receptors were collected from a man in his late teens or twenties in good health and CMV-seronegative. The CDR3 runs from the conserved cysteine through the conserved F or W. The order of the fields is D gene, J gene, clone size, V gene, CDR3 DNA, CDR3 protein. D genes are given only for firm matches. Some rows mark clone size as missing; the rest say once, few, many or name a class of expanded clone.

TRBD1 TRBJ1-3 NA TRBV9 TGTGCCAGCAGCGGTTCCCCTCAGGGGGCGCCTGGAAACACCATATATTTT CASSGSPQGAPGNTIYF
NA TRBJ2-1 NA TRBV4-3 TGCGCCAGCAGCCAAGTGGGGGCAGTGGACAATGAGCAGTTCTTC CASSQVGAVDNEQFF
TRBD2 TRBJ2-3 NA TRBV10-2 TGCGCCAGCAAGGTGGGCACTAGCGGGAGTGATACGCAGTATTTT CASKVGTSGSDTQYF
NA TRBJ2-5 few TRBV12-5 TGTGCTAGTGGTTTGGTACGTTATGGTAGCGGAGGCCCCAAAGAGACCCAGTACTTC CASGLVRYGSGGPKETQYF
TRBD1 TRBJ2-7 NA TRBV15 TGTGCCACCAGCAGAGCCTCCGACAGGGGTTTCGAGCAGTACTTC CATSRASDRGFEQYF
TRBD2 TRBJ2-2 NA TRBV27 TGTGCCAGCAGTATCGGAGCGGGGGGTGACACCGGGGAGCTGTTTTTT CASSIGAGGDTGELFF
TRBD2 TRBJ2-7 NA TRBV5-1 TGCGCCAGCAGCTTGGCGGTTAGCGTGCATACCGGGAGGTCCTACGAGCAGTACTTC CASSLAVSVHTGRSYEQYF
NA TRBJ2-7 NA TRBV7-6 TGTGCCAGCAGCTCACCGGGTTACGAGCAGTACTTC CASSSPGYEQYF
NA TRBJ2-7 NA TRBV28 TGTGCCAGCAGACAGGAGACCTCCTACGAGCAGTACTTC CASRQETSYEQYF
NA TRBJ2-2 NA TRBV6-6 TGTGCCAGCCTAATGGGGGAGCTGTTTTTT CASLMGELFF
NA TRBJ2-1 NA TRBV4-2 TGTGCCAGCAGCCAAGATTTAAGAGGGGGGGACGAGCAGTTCTTC CASSQDLRGGDEQFF
NA TRBJ2-7 few TRBV5-1 TGCGCCAGCAGCTTGGGACCTAGCGACTCCTACGAGCAGTACTTC CASSLGPSDSYEQYF
TRBD1 TRBJ2-7 NA TRBV27 TGTGCCAGCAGTAAACAGGGGCGAGACGAGCAGTACTTC CASSKQGRDEQYF
NA TRBJ1-1 NA TRBV5-6 TGTGCCAGCAGCTGGGCCGCGGGAGGTTTGTTCTTT CASSWAAGGLFF
TRBD1 TRBJ1-2 NA TRBV7-9 TGTGCCAGCAGCCCAAGACGGGACAGCGTAAGCTACACCTTC CASSPRRDSVSYTF
TRBD2 TRBJ2-7 NA TRBV2 TGTGCCAGCAGTAAGGCCAGCGGGGGGACCTACGAGCAGTACTTC CASSKASGGTYEQYF